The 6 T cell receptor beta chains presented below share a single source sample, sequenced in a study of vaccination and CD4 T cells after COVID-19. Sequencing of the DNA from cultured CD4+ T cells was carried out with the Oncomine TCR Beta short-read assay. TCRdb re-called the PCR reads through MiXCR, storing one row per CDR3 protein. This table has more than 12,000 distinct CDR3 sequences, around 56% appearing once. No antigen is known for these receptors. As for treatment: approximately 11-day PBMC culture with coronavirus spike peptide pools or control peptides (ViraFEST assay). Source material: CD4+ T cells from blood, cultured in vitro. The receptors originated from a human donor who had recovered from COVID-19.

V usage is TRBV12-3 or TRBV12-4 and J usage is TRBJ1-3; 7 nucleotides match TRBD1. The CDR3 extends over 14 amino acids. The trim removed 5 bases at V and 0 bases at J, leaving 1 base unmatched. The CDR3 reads CASSDRDSGNTIYF. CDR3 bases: TGTGCCAGCAGTGACAGGGACTCTGGAAACACCATATATTTT.

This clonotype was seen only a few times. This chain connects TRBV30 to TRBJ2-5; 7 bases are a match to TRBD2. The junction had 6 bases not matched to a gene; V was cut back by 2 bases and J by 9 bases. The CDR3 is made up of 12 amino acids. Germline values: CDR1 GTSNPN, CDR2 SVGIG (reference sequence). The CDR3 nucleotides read TGTGCCTGGAGTCCCCAGGGAGGGGCCCAGTACTTC. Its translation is CAWSPQGGAQYF.

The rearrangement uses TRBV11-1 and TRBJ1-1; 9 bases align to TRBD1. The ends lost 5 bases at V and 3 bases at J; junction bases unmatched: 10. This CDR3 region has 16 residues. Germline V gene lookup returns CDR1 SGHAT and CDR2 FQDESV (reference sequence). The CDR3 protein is CASSHAPGQGDTEAFF. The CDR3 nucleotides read TGTGCCAGCAGCCACGCTCCGGGACAGGGAGACACTGAAGCTTTCTTT.

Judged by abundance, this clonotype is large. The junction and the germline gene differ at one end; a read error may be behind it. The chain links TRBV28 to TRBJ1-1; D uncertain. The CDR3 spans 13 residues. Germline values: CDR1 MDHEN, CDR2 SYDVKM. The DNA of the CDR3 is TGTGCCAGCACTCCAGTGAGGGCCGGTCGTTTTGTCTTT. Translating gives CASTPVRAGRFVF.

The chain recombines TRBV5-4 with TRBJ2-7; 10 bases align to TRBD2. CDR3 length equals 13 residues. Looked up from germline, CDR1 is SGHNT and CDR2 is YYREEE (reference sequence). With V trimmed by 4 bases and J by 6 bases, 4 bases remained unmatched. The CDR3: CASSTGLATEQYF. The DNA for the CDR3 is TGTGCCAGCAGCACGGGACTAGCGACCGAGCAGTACTTC.

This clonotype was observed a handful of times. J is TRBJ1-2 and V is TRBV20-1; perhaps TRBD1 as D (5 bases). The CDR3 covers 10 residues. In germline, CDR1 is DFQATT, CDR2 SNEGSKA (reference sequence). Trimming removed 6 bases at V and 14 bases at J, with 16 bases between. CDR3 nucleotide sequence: TGCAGTGCAATTGATAGGGGAAAAACCTTC. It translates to CSAIDRGKTF.